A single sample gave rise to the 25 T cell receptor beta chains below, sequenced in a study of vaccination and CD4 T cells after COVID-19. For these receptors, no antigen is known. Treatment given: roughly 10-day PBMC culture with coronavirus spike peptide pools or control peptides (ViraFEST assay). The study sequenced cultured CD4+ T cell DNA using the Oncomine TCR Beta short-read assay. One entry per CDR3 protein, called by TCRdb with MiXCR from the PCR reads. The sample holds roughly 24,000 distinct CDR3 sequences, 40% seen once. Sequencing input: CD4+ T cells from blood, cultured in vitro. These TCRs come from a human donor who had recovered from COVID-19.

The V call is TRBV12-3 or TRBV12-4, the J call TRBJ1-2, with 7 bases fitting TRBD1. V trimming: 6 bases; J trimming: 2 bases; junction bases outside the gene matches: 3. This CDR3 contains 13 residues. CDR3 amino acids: CASSPGQNYGYTF. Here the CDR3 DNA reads TGTGCCAGCAGCCCGGGACAGAACTATGGCTACACCTTC.

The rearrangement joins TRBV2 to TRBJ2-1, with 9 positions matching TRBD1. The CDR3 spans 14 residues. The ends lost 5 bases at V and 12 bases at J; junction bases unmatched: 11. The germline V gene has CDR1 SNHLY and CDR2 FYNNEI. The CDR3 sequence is CASSTGQGLLRQFF. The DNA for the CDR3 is TGTGCCAGCAGTACCGGACAGGGGCTACTTCGGCAGTTCTTC. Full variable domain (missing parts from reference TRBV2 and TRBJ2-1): EPEVTQTPSHQVTQMGQEVILRCVPISNHLYFYWYRQILGQKVEFLVSFYNNEISEKSEIFDDQFSVERPDGSNFTLKIRSTKLEDSAMYFCASSTGQGLLRQFFGPGTRLTVL.

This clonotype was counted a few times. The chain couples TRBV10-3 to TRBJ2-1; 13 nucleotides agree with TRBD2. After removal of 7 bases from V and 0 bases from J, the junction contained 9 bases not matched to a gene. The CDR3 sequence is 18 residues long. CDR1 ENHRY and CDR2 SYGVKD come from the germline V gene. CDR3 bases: TGTGCCATCACCCGGGGACTAGCGGGGATCAGCTCCTACAATGAGCAGTTCTTC. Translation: CAITRGLAGISSYNEQFF.

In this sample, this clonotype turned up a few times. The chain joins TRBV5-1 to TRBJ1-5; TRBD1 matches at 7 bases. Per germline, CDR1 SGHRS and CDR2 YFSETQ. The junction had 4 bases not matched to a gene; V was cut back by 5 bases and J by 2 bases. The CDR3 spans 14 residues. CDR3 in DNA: TGCGCCAGCAGACCTGACAGGGGCAATCAGCCCCAGCATTTT. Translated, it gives CASRPDRGNQPQHF.

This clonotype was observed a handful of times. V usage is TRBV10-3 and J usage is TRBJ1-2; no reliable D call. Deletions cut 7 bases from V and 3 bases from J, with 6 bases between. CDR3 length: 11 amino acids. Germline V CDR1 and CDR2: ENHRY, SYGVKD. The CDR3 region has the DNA TGTGCCATCAAACGGGACTATGGCTACACCTTC. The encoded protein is CAIKRDYGYTF.

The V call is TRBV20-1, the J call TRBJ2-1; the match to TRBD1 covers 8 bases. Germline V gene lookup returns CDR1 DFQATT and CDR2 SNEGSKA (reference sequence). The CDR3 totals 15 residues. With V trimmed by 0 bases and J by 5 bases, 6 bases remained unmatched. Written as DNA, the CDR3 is TGCAGTGCTAGAGATGCGGCAGGGGGCAACAATGAGCAGTTCTTC. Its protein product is CSARDAAGGNNEQFF.

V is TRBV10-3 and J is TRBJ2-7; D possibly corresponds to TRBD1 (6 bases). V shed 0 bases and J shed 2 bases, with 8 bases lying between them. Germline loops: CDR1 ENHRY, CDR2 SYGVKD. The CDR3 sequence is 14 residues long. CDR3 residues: CAISESTGTYEQYF. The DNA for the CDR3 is TGTGCCATCAGTGAGTCAACAGGGACCTACGAGCAGTACTTC.

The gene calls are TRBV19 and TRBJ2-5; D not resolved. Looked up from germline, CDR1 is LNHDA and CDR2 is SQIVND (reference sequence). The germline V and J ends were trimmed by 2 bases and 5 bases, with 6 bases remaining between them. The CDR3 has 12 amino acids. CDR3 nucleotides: TGTGCCAGTAGTATATCCGGGGAGACCCAGTACTTC. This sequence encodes CASSISGETQYF. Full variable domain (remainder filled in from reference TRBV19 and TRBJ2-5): DGGITQSPKYLFRKEGQNVTLSCEQNLNHDAMYWYRQDPGQGLRLIYYSQIVNDFQKGDIAEGYSVSREKKESFPLTVTSAQKNPTAFYLCASSISGETQYFGPGTRLLVL.

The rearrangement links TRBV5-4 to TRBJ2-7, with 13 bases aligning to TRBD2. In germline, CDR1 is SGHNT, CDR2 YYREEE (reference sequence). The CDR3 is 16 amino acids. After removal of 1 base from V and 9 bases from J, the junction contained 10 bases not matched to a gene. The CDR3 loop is CASSLTSGRAEVVQYF. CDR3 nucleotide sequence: TGTGCCAGCAGCTTGACTAGCGGGAGGGCCGAGGTGGTGCAGTACTTC.

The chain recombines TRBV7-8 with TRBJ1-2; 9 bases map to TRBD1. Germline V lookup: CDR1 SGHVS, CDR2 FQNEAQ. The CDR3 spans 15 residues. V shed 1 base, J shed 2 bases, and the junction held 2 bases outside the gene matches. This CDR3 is CASSLEGQGNYGYTF. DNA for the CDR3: TGTGCCAGCAGCTTAGAGGGACAGGGAAACTATGGCTACACCTTC.

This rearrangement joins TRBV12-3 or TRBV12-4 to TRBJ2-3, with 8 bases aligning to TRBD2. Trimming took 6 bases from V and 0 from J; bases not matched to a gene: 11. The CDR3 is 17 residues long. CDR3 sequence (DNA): TGTGCCAGCAGCCGCAACGGGACTAGATCTAGCACAGATACGCAGTATTTT. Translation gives CASSRNGTRSSTDTQYF.

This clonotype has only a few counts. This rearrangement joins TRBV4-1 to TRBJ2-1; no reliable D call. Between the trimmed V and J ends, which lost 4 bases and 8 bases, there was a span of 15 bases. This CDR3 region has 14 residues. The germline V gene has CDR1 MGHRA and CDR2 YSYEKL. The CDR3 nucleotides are TGCGCCAGCAGCCGGTCCTCCTTGTGGGATGAGCAGTTCTTC. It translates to CASSRSSLWDEQFF.

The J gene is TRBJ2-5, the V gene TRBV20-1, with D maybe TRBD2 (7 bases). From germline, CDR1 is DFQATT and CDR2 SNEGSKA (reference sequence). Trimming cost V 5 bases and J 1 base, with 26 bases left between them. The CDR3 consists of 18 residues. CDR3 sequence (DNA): TGCAGTGCTCGCAGACGTGTTAGGTGGGGGGGCCTCCAAGAGACCCAGTACTTC. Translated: CSARRRVRWGGLQETQYF.

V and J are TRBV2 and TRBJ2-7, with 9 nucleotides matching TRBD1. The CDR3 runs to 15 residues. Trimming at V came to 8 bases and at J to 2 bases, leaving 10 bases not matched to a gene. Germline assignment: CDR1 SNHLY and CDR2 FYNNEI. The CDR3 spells CASLQTGQGPYEQYF. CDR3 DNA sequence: TGTGCCAGCCTACAGACGGGACAGGGTCCCTACGAGCAGTACTTC.

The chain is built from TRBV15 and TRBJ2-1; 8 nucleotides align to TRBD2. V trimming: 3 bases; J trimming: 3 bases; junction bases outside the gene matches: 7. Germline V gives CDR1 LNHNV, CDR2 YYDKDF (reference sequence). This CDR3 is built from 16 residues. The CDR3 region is CATSSASGGYYNEQFF. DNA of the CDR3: TGTGCCACCAGCAGCGCGAGCGGGGGCTACTACAATGAGCAGTTCTTC.

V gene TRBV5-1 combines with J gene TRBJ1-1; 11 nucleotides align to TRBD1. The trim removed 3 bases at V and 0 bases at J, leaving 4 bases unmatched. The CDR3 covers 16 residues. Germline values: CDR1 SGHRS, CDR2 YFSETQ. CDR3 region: CASSWGDRGMNTEAFF. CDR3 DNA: TGCGCCAGCAGCTGGGGGGACAGGGGGATGAACACTGAAGCTTTCTTT.

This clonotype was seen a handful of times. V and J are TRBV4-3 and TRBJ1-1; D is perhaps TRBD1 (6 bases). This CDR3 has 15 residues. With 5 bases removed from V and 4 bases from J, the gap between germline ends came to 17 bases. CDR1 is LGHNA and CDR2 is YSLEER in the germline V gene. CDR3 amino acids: CASSEGTGRGTEAFF. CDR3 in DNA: TGCGCCAGCAGCGAAGGAACAGGGAGGGGCACTGAAGCTTTCTTT.

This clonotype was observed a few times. The CDR3 nucleotides read TGTGCCAGCTCACCAATCTACAGGGGGGAGTCAAGTAATGGCTACACCTTC. Translated: CASSPIYRGESSNGYTF. J is TRBJ1-2 and V is TRBV18, with 8 bases identical to TRBD1. Per germline, CDR1 KGHSH and CDR2 LQKENI. This CDR3 has 17 residues. V shed 2 bases and J 6 bases; nucleotides not matched to a gene: 14.

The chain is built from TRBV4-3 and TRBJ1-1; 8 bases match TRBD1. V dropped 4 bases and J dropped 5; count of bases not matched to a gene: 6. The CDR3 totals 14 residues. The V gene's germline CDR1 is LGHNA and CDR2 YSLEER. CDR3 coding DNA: TGCGCCAGCAGCCTAACGACAGGGGAAACTGAAGCTTTCTTT. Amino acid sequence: CASSLTTGETEAFF.

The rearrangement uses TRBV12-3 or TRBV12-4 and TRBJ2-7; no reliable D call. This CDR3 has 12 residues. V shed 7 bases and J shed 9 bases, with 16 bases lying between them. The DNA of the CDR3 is TGTGCCAGCACCAACTCGGGTTCGCGGCAGTACTTC. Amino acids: CASTNSGSRQYF.

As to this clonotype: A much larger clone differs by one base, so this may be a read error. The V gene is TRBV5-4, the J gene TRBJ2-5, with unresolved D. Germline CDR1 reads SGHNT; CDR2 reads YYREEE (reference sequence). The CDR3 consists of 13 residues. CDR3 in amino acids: CASSVSFQETRYF. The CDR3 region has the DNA TGTGCCAGCAGCGTCTCCTTTCAAGAGACCCGGTACTTC.

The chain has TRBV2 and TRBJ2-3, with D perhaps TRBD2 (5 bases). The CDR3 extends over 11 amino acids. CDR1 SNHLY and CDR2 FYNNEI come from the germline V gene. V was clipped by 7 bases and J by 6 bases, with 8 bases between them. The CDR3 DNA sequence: TGTGCCAGCACGAGGGCCGATACGCAGTATTTT. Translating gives CASTRADTQYF.

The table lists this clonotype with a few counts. The CDR3 is CASSPRWGGEETQYF. The CDR3 coding sequence is TGTGCCAGCAGCCCAAGATGGGGGGGCGAAGAGACCCAGTACTTC. The J gene is TRBJ2-5, the V gene TRBV7-9, with D possibly matching TRBD2 (7 bases). The V end lost 5 bases, the J end lost 3 bases, and 16 bases lay between the germline ends. The CDR3 contains 15 residues. Germline lookup yields CDR1 SEHNR and CDR2 FQNEAQ (reference sequence).

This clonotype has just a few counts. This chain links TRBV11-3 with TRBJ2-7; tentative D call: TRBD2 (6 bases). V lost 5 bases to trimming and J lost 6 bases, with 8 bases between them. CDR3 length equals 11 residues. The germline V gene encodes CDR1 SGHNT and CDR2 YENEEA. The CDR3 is CASSAGGEQYF. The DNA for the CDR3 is TGTGCCAGCAGCGCCGGGGGCGAGCAGTACTTC. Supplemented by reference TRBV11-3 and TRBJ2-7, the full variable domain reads EAGVVQSPRYKIIEKKQPVAFWCNPISGHNTLYWYLQNLGQGPELLIRYENEEAVDDSQLPKDRFSAERLKGVDSTLKIQPAELGDSAVYLCASSAGGEQYFGPGTRLTVT.

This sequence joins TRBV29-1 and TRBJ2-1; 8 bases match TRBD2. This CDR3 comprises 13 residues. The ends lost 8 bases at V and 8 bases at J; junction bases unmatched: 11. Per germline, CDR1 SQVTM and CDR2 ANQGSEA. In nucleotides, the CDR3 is TGCAGCATACGGGGGGGTTCGGGTGATGAGCAGTTCTTC. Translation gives CSIRGGSGDEQFF.